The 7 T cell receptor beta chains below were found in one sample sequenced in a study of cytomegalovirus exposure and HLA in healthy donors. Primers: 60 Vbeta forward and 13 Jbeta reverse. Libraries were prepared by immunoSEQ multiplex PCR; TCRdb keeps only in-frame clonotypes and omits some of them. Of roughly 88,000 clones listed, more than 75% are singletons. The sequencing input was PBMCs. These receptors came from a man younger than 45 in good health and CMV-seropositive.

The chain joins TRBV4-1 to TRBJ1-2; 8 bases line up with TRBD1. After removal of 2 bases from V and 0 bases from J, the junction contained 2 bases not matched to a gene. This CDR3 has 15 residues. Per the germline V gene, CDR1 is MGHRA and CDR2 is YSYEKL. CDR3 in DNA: TGCGCCAGCAGCCAACCAGGGGGCGCTAACTATGGCTACACCTTC. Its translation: CASSQPGGANYGYTF.

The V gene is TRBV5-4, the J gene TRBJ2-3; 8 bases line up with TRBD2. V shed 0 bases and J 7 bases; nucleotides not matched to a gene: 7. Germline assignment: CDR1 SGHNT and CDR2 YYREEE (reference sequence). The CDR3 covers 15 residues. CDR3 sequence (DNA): TGTGCCAGCAGCTTGGTTACAGCGGGAGTAAATACGCAGTATTTT. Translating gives CASSLVTAGVNTQYF.

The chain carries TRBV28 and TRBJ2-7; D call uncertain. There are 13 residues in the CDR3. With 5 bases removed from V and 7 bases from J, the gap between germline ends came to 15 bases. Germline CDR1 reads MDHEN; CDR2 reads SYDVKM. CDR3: CASSHPGPLEQYF. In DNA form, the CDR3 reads TGTGCCAGCAGTCACCCCGGTCCCTTGGAGCAGTACTTC.

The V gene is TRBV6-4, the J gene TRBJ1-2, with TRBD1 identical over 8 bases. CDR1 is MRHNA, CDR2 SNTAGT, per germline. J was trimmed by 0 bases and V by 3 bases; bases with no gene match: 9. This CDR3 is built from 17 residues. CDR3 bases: TGTGCCAGCAGTGAACAGGCCAGGGGGCGATCTAACTATGGCTACACCTTC. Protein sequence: CASSEQARGRSNYGYTF.

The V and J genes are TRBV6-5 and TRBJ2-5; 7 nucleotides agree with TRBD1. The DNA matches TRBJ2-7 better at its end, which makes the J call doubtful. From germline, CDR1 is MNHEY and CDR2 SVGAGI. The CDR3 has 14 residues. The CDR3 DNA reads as TGTGCCAGCAGTTACTCGACAGGGATCCACGAGCAGTACTTC. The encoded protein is CASSYSTGIHEQYF.

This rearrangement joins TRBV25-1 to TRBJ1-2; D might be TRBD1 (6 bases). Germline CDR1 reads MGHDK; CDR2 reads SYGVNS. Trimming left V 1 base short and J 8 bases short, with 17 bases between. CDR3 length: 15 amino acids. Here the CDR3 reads CASSEFRGGAGGYTF. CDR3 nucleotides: TGTGCCAGCAGTGAATTTAGGGGGGGCGCGGGGGGCTACACCTTC.

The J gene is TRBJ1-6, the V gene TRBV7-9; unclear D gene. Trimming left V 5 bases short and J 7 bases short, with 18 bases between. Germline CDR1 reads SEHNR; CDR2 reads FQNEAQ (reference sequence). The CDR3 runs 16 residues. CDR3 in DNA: TGTGCCAGCAGCAAAAACCCGTCGGGGTTGAATTCACCCCTCCACTTT. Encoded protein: CASSKNPSGLNSPLHF.